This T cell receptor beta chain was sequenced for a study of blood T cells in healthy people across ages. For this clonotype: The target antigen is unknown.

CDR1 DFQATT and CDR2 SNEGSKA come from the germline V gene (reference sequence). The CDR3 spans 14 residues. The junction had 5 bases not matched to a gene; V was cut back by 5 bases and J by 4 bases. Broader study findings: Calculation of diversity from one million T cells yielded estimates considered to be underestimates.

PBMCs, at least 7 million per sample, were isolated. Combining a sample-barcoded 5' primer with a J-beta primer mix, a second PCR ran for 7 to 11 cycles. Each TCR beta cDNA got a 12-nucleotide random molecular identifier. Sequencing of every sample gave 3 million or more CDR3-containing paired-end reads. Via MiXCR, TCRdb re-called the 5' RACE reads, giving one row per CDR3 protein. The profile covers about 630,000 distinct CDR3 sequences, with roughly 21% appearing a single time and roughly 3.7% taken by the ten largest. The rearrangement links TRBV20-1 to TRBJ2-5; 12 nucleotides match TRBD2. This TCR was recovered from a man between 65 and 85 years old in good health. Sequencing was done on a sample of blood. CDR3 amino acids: CSALAGGPLETQYF. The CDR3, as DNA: TGCAGTGCTCTAGCGGGAGGGCCGTTAGAGACCCAGTACTTC.